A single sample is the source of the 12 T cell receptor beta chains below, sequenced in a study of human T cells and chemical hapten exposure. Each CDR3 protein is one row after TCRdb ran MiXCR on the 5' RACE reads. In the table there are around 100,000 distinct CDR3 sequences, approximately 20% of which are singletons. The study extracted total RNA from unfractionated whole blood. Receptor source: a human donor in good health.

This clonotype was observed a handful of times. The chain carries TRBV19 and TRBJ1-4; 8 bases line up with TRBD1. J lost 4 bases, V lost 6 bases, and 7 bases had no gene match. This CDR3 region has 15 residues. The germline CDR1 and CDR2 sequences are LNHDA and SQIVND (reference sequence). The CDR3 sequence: CASSLGQGLNEKLFF. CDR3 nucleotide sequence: TGTGCCAGTAGCCTCGGACAGGGACTTAATGAAAAACTGTTTTTT. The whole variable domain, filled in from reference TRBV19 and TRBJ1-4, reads DGGITQSPKYLFRKEGQNVTLSCEQNLNHDAMYWYRQDPGQGLRLIYYSQIVNDFQKGDIAEGYSVSREKKESFPLTVTSAQKNPTAFYLCASSLGQGLNEKLFFGSGTQLSVL.

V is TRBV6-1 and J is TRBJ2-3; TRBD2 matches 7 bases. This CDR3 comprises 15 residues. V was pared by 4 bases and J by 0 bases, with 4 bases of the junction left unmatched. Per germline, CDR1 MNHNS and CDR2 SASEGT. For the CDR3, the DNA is TGTGCCAGCAGTGCACTAGCGATTAGCACAGATACGCAGTATTTT. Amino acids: CASSALAISTDTQYF.

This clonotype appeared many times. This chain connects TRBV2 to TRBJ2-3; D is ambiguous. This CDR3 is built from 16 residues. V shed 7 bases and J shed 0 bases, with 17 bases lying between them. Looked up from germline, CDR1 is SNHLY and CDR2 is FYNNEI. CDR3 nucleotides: TGTGCCAGCAAAAAAAGCGACATTTCTAGCACAGATACGCAGTATTTT. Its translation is CASKKSDISSTDTQYF. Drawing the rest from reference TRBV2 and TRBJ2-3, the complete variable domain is EPEVTQTPSHQVTQMGQEVILRCVPISNHLYFYWYRQILGQKVEFLVSFYNNEISEKSEIFDDQFSVERPDGSNFTLKIRSTKLEDSAMYFCASKKSDISSTDTQYFGPGTRLTVL.

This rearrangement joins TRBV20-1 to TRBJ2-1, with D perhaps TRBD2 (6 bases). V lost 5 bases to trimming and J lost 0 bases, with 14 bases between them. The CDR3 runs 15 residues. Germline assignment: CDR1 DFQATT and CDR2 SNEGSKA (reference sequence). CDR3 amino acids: CSAHGTQRSYNEQFF. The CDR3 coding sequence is TGCAGTGCTCACGGGACTCAGCGCTCCTACAATGAGCAGTTCTTC.

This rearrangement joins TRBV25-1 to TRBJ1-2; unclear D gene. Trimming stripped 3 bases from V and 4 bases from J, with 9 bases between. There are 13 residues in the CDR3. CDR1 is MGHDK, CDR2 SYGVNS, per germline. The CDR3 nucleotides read TGTGCCAGCAGTGATTGGGATAGCTATGGCTACACCTTC. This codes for CASSDWDSYGYTF.

The CDR3 sequence is CASSYCPPQHF. The CDR3 DNA reads as TGTGCCAGCAGTTATTGCCCTCCCCAGCATTTT. This chain links TRBV6-5 with TRBJ1-5; no clear D gene. Germline loops: CDR1 MNHEY, CDR2 SVGAGI. The CDR3 covers 11 residues. V lost 3 bases and J lost 10, with 7 bases in between.

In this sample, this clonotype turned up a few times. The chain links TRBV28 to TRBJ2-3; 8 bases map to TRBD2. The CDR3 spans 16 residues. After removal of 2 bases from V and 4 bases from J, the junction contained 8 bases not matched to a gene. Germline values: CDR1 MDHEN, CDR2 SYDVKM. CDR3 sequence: CASSLLRASGSDTQYF. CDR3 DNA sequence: TGTGCCAGCAGTTTACTCAGGGCTAGCGGGTCAGATACGCAGTATTTT.

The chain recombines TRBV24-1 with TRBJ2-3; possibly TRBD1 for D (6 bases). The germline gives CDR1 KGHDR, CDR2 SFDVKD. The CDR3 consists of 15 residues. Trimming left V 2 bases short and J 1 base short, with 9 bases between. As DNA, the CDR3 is TGTGCCACCAGTGATTGGCCAGGGGGCACAGATACGCAGTATTTT. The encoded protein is CATSDWPGGTDTQYF.

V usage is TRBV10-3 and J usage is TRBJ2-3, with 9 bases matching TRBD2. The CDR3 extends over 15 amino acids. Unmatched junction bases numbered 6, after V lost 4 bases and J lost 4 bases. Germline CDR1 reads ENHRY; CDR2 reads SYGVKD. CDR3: CAISGPSGTPDTQYF. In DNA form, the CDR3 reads TGTGCCATCAGTGGGCCTAGCGGGACGCCAGATACGCAGTATTTT.

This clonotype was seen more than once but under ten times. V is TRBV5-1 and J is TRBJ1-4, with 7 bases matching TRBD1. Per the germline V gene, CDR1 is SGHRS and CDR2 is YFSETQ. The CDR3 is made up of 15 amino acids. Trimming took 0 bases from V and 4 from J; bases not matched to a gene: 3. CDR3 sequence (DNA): TGCGCCAGCAGCTTGGAGACAGGGATTAATGAAAAACTGTTTTTT. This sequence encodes CASSLETGINEKLFF.

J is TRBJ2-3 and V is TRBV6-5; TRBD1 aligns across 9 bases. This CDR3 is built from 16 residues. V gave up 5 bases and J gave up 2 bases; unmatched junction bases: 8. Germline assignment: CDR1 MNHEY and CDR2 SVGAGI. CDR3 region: CASSDGQGLFTDTQYF. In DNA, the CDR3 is TGTGCCAGCAGTGACGGACAGGGGTTATTCACAGATACGCAGTATTTT.

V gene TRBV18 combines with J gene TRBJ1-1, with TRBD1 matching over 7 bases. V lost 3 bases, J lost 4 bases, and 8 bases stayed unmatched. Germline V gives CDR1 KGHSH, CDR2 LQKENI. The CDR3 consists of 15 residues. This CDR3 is CASSPNRGEGTEAFF. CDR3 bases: TGTGCCAGCTCACCGAACAGGGGCGAAGGCACTGAAGCTTTCTTT.